These 13 T cell receptor beta chains came from one sample sequenced in a study of response to subunit inactivated influenza vaccine. Via MiXCR, TCRdb re-called the RT-PCR reads, giving one row per CDR3 protein. The sample has about 780,000 distinct CDR3 sequences, 18% seen once. The sequencing here drew on PBMCs from blood, taken 5 days after vaccination. Receptors originate from a man aged 50-60 years who received an inactivated influenza vaccine.

Worth noting for this clonotype: Germline and junction disagree at one end, which may indicate a read error. J is TRBJ2-7 and V is TRBV12-3 or TRBV12-4; 10 nucleotides match TRBD2. The CDR3 loop spans 13 amino acids. The CDR3 DNA follows: TGCGCCAGCAGTTTAGGTCCAGCGGGAGGGCCGTACTTC. Translation: CASSLGPAGGPYF.

A note on this clonotype: A read error may account for a junction end that differs from germline. The rearrangement uses TRBV7-2 and TRBJ1-5; D might be TRBD1 (5 bases). This CDR3 is built from 14 residues. Germline V gene data show CDR1 as SGHTA and CDR2 as FQGNSA. CDR3 region: CASTVTGYNHPQHF. The CDR3 DNA is TGTGCCAGCACCGTAACAGGTTACAATCATCCCCAGCATTTT.

The chain uses TRBV7-2 and TRBJ1-6; D gene uncertain. Germline CDR1 is SGHTA and CDR2 is FQGNSA. CDR3 length equals 16 residues. The germline V and J ends were trimmed by 5 bases and 7 bases, with 18 bases remaining between them. CDR3 sequence: CASSPSGWGGNSPLHF. The CDR3 nucleotides are TGTGCCAGCAGCCCGTCGGGGTGGGGAGGGAATTCACCCCTCCACTTT.

This clonotype was detected ten times or more. The chain combines TRBV7-6 with TRBJ2-7; TRBD2 is a possible D gene (6 bases). This CDR3 region has 16 residues. The germline V gene has CDR1 SGHVS and CDR2 FNYEAQ. V lost 1 base and J lost 0, with 13 bases in between. The CDR3 loop is CASSLVLGLTSYEQYF. DNA of the CDR3: TGTGCCAGCAGCTTAGTTTTGGGACTCACCTCCTACGAGCAGTACTTC.

This clonotype was detected many times. The V and J genes are TRBV7-9 and TRBJ2-1, with D unclear. The CDR3 spans 15 residues. CDR1 and CDR2 from the germline V gene are SEHNR and FQNEAQ (reference sequence). Trimming removed 1 base at V and 0 bases at J, with 7 bases between. In DNA form, the CDR3 reads TGTGCCAGCAGCTTAGGCTTCAACTCCTACAATGAGCAGTTCTTC. Translated, it gives CASSLGFNSYNEQFF.

This clonotype came up a few times. The genes are TRBV4-2 and TRBJ1-2; 9 nucleotides align to TRBD1. The V and J ends lost 0 bases and 5 bases, in that order; junction bases with no gene match: 10. The CDR3 length is 17 residues. The germline CDR1 and CDR2 sequences are LGHNA and YNFKEQ. The CDR3 DNA is TGTGCCAGCAGCCAAGATCCTCGGACAGGGGATTGGTATGGCTACACCTTC. This translates into CASSQDPRTGDWYGYTF.

This clonotype was counted between two and nine times. The chain joins TRBV2 to TRBJ2-1, with TRBD2 matching over 13 bases. Losses at the gene ends were 6 bases for V and 2 bases for J; bases not matched to a gene: 7. Germline CDR1 is SNHLY and CDR2 is FYNNEI. The CDR3 extends over 17 amino acids. CDR3 in amino acids: CASRPGLAGATYNEQFF. The DNA of the CDR3 is TGTGCCAGCAGGCCCGGACTAGCGGGAGCCACCTACAATGAGCAGTTCTTC.

This chain uses TRBV9 with TRBJ2-1; 7 bases map to TRBD2. The CDR3 covers 16 residues. The germline V gene has CDR1 SGDLS and CDR2 YYNGEE. V was clipped by 3 bases and J by 0 bases; unmatched bases: 6. CDR3 loop: CASSALAESSYNEQFF. The CDR3, as DNA: TGTGCCAGCAGCGCCCTAGCGGAGTCCTCCTACAATGAGCAGTTCTTC.

A few counts support this clonotype. This chain links TRBV12-3 or TRBV12-4 with TRBJ1-6; TRBD1 agrees at 10 bases. CDR3 length: 13 amino acids. The J segment lost 10 bases and the V segment lost 7 bases, leaving 4 bases of the junction unmatched. The CDR3 DNA reads as TGTGCCAGCACCACGGACAGGGGGTCACCCCTCCACTTT. This gives the protein CASTTDRGSPLHF.

The chain combines TRBV6-2 or TRBV6-3 with TRBJ2-1; 8 positions agree with TRBD2. Losses at the gene ends were 0 bases for V and 7 bases for J; bases not matched to a gene: 8. CDR1 MNHEY and CDR2 SVGEGT come from the germline V gene. The CDR3 spans 16 residues. CDR3 nucleotides: TGTGCCAGCAGTTACTCGACCGGGAGGGCAAGTAATGAGCAGTTCTTC. The encoded protein is CASSYSTGRASNEQFF.

This clonotype was counted between two and nine times. This sequence joins TRBV5-1 and TRBJ1-1; possible D gene TRBD1, 5 bases. V was trimmed by 5 bases and J by 3 bases, leaving 14 bases between them. CDR3 length equals 14 residues. The V gene's germline CDR1 is SGHRS and CDR2 YFSETQ. This chain's CDR3 is CASRQDPRDTEAFF. CDR3 DNA: TGCGCCAGCAGACAGGACCCCCGGGACACTGAAGCTTTCTTT. Filled out from reference TRBV5-1 and TRBJ1-1, the complete variable domain reads KAGVTQTPRYLIKTRGQQVTLSCSPISGHRSVSWYQQTPGQGLQFLFEYFSETQRNKGNFPGRFSGRQFSNSRSEMNVSTLELGDSALYLCASRQDPRDTEAFFGQGTRLTVV.

This rearrangement joins TRBV20-1 to TRBJ2-7; D possibly uses TRBD1 or TRBD2 (5 bases each). CDR3 length: 15 residues. V dropped 0 bases and J dropped 0 bases, with 12 bases sitting between them. Germline V CDR1 and CDR2: DFQATT, SNEGSKA (reference sequence). CDR3 nucleotides: TGCAGTGCTAGAGATCGTGGGACGGTCTCCTACGAGCAGTACTTC. As protein: CSARDRGTVSYEQYF.

In regard to this clonotype: Since a much larger clone is just one base distant, this may be a read error. The CDR3 loop is CASSLRNIQYF. In DNA, the CDR3 is TGTGCCAGCAGCTTAAGAAACATTCAGTACTTC. The chain couples TRBV7-2 to TRBJ2-4; D not resolved. Germline V gene data show CDR1 as SGHTA and CDR2 as FQGNSA. The germline V and J ends were trimmed by 2 bases and 6 bases, with 2 bases remaining between them. This CDR3 comprises 11 residues.